Following are 25 T cell receptor beta chains from one sample sequenced in a study of tumor-infiltrating lymphocytes in primary liver carcinoma. It was from roughly 20-30 mg of unsorted bulk tissue that RNA and DNA were co-extracted. TCR beta cDNA came from approximately 490 ng total RNA, primed with a constant-region primer. Libraries covering TCR beta were generated through three nested multiplex PCR rounds (using a slightly modified ARM-PCR). Amplification in the first two PCR rounds was performed using TRBV1-TRBV30 forward primers and a C-beta reverse primer for 10 cycles each. TCRdb reprocessed the multiplex PCR reads via MiXCR and lists one record per CDR3 protein. Counted here are about 120,000 distinct CDR3 sequences, less than 80% occurring once; the ten biggest clones make up approximately 10%. The sequenced material came from liver tumor tissue from sampling region 1. Indicated subset: tumor region T1, superior pole. Receptor source: a woman aged 60-75 years with primary liver carcinoma and hepatitis B virus infection.

V gene TRBV6-1 combines with J gene TRBJ2-2; D might be TRBD1 (6 bases). The CDR3 totals 19 residues. Germline V lookup: CDR1 MNHNS, CDR2 SASEGT. Trimming left V 3 bases short and J 6 bases short, with 26 bases between. CDR3 coding DNA: TGTGCCAGCAGTGACCCCGGGACATCAAGGGCCATGAGGGCCGGGGAGCTGTTTTTT. The encoded protein is CASSDPGTSRAMRAGELFF.

The genes are TRBV28 and TRBJ2-7; D not certain. Trimming pared 10 bases from V and 0 bases from J, leaving 10 bases between. Germline V gene data show CDR1 as MDHEN and CDR2 as SYDVKM. This CDR3 is built from 12 residues. CDR3 region: CATVSSSYEQYF. CDR3 in DNA: TGTGCCACCGTTTCTAGCTCCTACGAGCAGTACTTC.

For this clonotype: The junction departs from the called germline gene at one end, perhaps through a read error. The V and J genes are TRBV11-2 and TRBJ2-1, with TRBD2 matching over 13 bases. Germline values: CDR1 SGHAT, CDR2 FQNNGV. CDR3 length: 14 residues. The CDR3 DNA is TGTGCCAGCAGTTTAGATCCGGGACTAGCGGGACAGTCCTTC. This translates into CASSLDPGLAGQSF.

Details on this clonotype: At one end the junction does not follow the germline gene, possibly because of a read error. V is TRBV11-2 and J is TRBJ1-2; weak D call: TRBD1 (6 bases). The CDR3 sequence is 16 residues long. Looked up from germline, CDR1 is SGHAT and CDR2 is FQNNGV. CDR3 region: CDSSLGTLEEFYGYTF. The DNA of the CDR3 is TGTGACAGCAGCCTCGGGACACTGGAGGAGTTCTATGGCTACACCTTC.

Details on this clonotype: This may stem from a read error, because a much larger clone lies one nucleotide away. The V call is TRBV12-3 or TRBV12-4, the J call TRBJ2-3, with TRBD2 identical over 10 bases. Unmatched junction bases numbered 11, after V lost 2 bases and J lost 0 bases. This CDR3 has 19 amino acids. The CDR3 sequence is CASSLWASGRWESTDTQYF. The CDR3 DNA reads TGTGCCAGCAGTTTATGGGCTAGCGGGAGATGGGAAAGCACAGATACGCAGTATTTT.

This clonotype was found many times. This chain joins TRBV12-3 or TRBV12-4 and TRBJ2-7; 9 nucleotides agree with TRBD2. The CDR3 runs to 15 residues. The junction had 13 bases not matched to a gene; V was cut back by 6 bases and J by 7 bases. CDR3 protein: CASSREVVAGVEQYF. The CDR3 DNA follows: TGTGCCAGCAGCCGCGAAGTGGTAGCGGGAGTTGAGCAGTACTTC.

This clonotype was seen many times. The chain links TRBV6-1 to TRBJ1-1; a weak D match, TRBD1 (5 bases). V lost 4 bases, J lost 3 bases, and 21 bases lay in between. From germline, CDR1 is MNHNS and CDR2 SASEGT. CDR3 length: 17 residues. The CDR3 coding sequence is TGTGCCAGCAGTGCAAGGAGTTCGGGGGTAAGGGACACTGAAGCTTTCTTT. It is translated as CASSARSSGVRDTEAFF.

The chain combines TRBV5-4 with TRBJ1-4; TRBD1 is a possible D gene (5 bases). V lost 4 bases to trimming and J lost 7 bases, with 17 bases between them. The CDR3 has 15 amino acids. CDR1 and CDR2 (germline): SGHNT, YYREEE (reference sequence). The CDR3 DNA is TGTGCCAGCAGCAAGGAGGTGGCCGGGGGTGAAAAACTGTTTTTT. Residues: CASSKEVAGGEKLFF.

At least ten counts were recorded for this clonotype. The chain has TRBV6-1 and TRBJ2-7; D possibly corresponds to TRBD1 (6 bases). CDR1 and CDR2 from the germline V gene are MNHNS and SASEGT. Trimming took off 6 bases at V and 3 bases at J, with 21 bases between the two ends. CDR3 size: 16 residues. The CDR3 nucleotides read TGTGCCAGCAGAACGGGACATTTGGGGTCGGTCTACGAGCAGTACTTC. Translating it yields CASRTGHLGSVYEQYF.

This clonotype showed up many times. V gene TRBV11-3 combines with J gene TRBJ2-5, with D possibly TRBD1 on 7 matching bases. The CDR3 has 15 residues. V was clipped by 5 bases and J by 0 bases, with 13 bases between them. Germline V gene lookup returns CDR1 SGHNT and CDR2 YENEEA. CDR3 in amino acids: CASSPRRGHQETQYF. Here the CDR3 DNA reads TGTGCCAGCAGCCCCCGGAGGGGGCACCAAGAGACCCAGTACTTC. The whole variable domain, remainder taken from reference TRBV11-3 and TRBJ2-5, is EAGVVQSPRYKIIEKKQPVAFWCNPISGHNTLYWYLQNLGQGPELLIRYENEEAVDDSQLPKDRFSAERLKGVDSTLKIQPAELGDSAVYLCASSPRRGHQETQYFGPGTRLLVL.

This clonotype was recorded once. With a much larger clone just one base away, this may be a read error. The J gene is TRBJ2-7, the V gene TRBV29-1; 9 positions match TRBD1. The trim removed 6 bases at V and 5 bases at J, leaving 5 bases unmatched. The germline V gene encodes CDR1 SQVTM and CDR2 ANQGSEA. This CDR3 spans 12 amino acids. The CDR3 reads CSVWTGVDEQYF. CDR3 in DNA: TGCAGCGTCTGGACAGGGGTGGACGAGCAGTACTTC.

As for this clonotype: A much larger clone lies one base from this, so it may be a read error. The V call is TRBV6-6, the J call TRBJ1-2; TRBD1 matches 9 bases. The germline V gene has CDR1 MNHNY and CDR2 SVGAGI (reference sequence). The J segment lost 10 bases and the V segment lost 9 bases, leaving 12 bases of the junction unmatched. This CDR3 comprises 13 residues. CDR3 loop: CASDRGSSKDYTF. The CDR3 nucleotides are TGTGCCAGTGACAGGGGGAGTTCGAAGGACTACACCTTC.

This clonotype was counted many times. The gene calls are TRBV7-8 and TRBJ2-3; TRBD2 matches 11 bases. The ends lost 4 bases at V and 3 bases at J; junction bases unmatched: 9. This CDR3 is 17 amino acids long. CDR1 is SGHVS and CDR2 is FQNEAQ in the germline V gene. This CDR3 is CASSYSGRGRGTDTQYF. In DNA form, the CDR3 reads TGTGCCAGCAGCTATAGCGGGAGGGGGCGGGGGACAGATACGCAGTATTTT.

The rearrangement uses TRBV11-2 and TRBJ2-5; D call uncertain. Trimming took off 6 bases at V and 0 bases at J, with 14 bases between the two ends. The germline V gene encodes CDR1 SGHAT and CDR2 FQNNGV. The CDR3 spans 15 residues. For the CDR3, the DNA is TGTGCCAGCAGGCCCTTCTTGGCAGACCAAGAGACCCAGTACTTC. Translating it yields CASRPFLADQETQYF. The whole variable domain, remainder taken from reference TRBV11-2 and TRBJ2-5, is EAGVAQSPRYKIIEKRQSVAFWCNPISGHATLYWYQQILGQGPKLLIQFQNNGVVDDSQLPKDRFSAERLKGVDSTLKIQPAKLEDSAVYLCASRPFLADQETQYFGPGTRLLVL.

This clonotype occurred a few times. The rearrangement links TRBV24-1 to TRBJ2-2, with a tentative D call TRBD2 (6 bases). Germline CDR1 and CDR2: KGHDR and SFDVKD. CDR3 length: 16 amino acids. V shed 4 bases and J shed 6 bases, with 17 bases lying between them. The CDR3 DNA follows: TGTGCCACCAGTGACCCCGGGGGAGCGAGACCCGGGGAGCTGTTTTTT. Residues: CATSDPGGARPGELFF.

This clonotype has at least ten counts. One end of the junction does not line up with germline, which may come from a read error. The chain links TRBV6-5 to TRBJ2-7, with TRBD2 matching 12 bases. The CDR3 is made up of 15 amino acids. Germline CDR1 MNHEY, CDR2 SVGAGI. The chain's CDR3 is CASSLTSGSSYGQYF. CDR3 in DNA: TGTGCCAGCAGTTTGACTAGCGGGAGCTCCTACGGGCAGTACTTC.

This clonotype was recorded at least ten times. The chain links TRBV6-1 to TRBJ2-3, with 12 bases fitting TRBD2. CDR1 and CDR2 (germline): MNHNS, SASEGT. The CDR3 contains 17 residues. V dropped 4 bases and J dropped 8; count of bases not matched to a gene: 13. The CDR3 here is CASSAPTSGSESFTQYF. DNA for the CDR3: TGTGCCAGCAGTGCCCCGACTAGCGGGAGTGAATCGTTTACGCAGTATTTT.

A remark on this clonotype: An end of the junction differs from the germline gene, which may be a read error. The chain couples TRBV6-1 to TRBJ2-4, with TRBD2 identical over 9 bases. The germline gives CDR1 MNHNS, CDR2 SASEGT. The CDR3 extends over 19 amino acids. CDR3 in amino acids: CASSEEASGRTSAKNTQYF. The CDR3 DNA is TGTGCCAGCAGTGAAGAGGCGAGCGGGAGGACTAGTGCCAAAAACACTCAGTACTTC.

As concerns this clonotype: Compared with germline, one end of the junction differs, possibly owing to a read error. V is TRBV11-2 and J is TRBJ1-1, with D perhaps matching TRBD1 (5 bases). CDR1 SGHAT and CDR2 FQNNGV come from the germline V gene. This CDR3 is built from 13 residues. CDR3 protein: CASSSTVNTGAFF. DNA of the CDR3: TGTGCCAGCAGCTCGACAGTGAATACTGGAGCTTTCTTT.

The sample holds one count of this clonotype. Just one base apart from a much larger clone, this may be a read error. The chain links TRBV30 to TRBJ2-7; D is possibly TRBD2 (5 bases). Germline V gene lookup returns CDR1 GTSNPN and CDR2 SVGIG (reference sequence). Trimming took 2 bases from V and 3 from J, leaving 8 bases between them. The CDR3 is 12 amino acids. The CDR3 spells CAWSSGYYEQYF. The CDR3, as DNA: TGTGCCTGGAGTAGCGGCTACTACGAGCAGTACTTC.

This clonotype has a count of ten or more. The rearrangement uses TRBV12-3 or TRBV12-4 and TRBJ2-3; the D gene is possibly TRBD2 (5 bases). The CDR3 is 15 amino acids. The germline V and J ends were trimmed by 3 bases and 4 bases, with 14 bases remaining between them. In DNA form, the CDR3 reads TGTGCCAGCAGTTTGGACTCCGTGGAGGCAGATACGCAGTATTTT. Amino acid sequence: CASSLDSVEADTQYF.

Concerning this clonotype: Mismatch with germline at one junction end may stem from a read error. This chain links TRBV11-1 with TRBJ2-7; D could derive from TRBD1 or TRBD2 (5 bases each). The CDR3 spans 17 residues. The germline gives CDR1 SGHAT, CDR2 FQDESV (reference sequence). CDR3 sequence: CASSLRGSGTWTYQQYF. CDR3 bases: TGTGCCAGCAGCTTGAGGGGTAGTGGGACCTGGACCTACCAGCAATACTTC.

A word on this clonotype: A much more abundant neighbour one base away suggests this may be a read error. The chain couples TRBV29-1 to TRBJ2-5, with a weak D call TRBD2 (6 bases). The germline CDR1 and CDR2 sequences are SQVTM and ANQGSEA. This CDR3 is built from 15 residues. The V end lost 6 bases, the J end lost 2 bases, and 19 bases lay between the germline ends. The CDR3 DNA follows: TGCAGCGTCCTCGGGACTGGCGGAACTCAAGAGACCCAGTACTTC. Translated, it gives CSVLGTGGTQETQYF.

This clonotype has ten or more counts. The chain links TRBV11-1 to TRBJ2-3; D may match TRBD1 or TRBD2 (6 bases each). V dropped 6 bases and J dropped 6 bases, with 25 bases sitting between them. CDR1 is SGHAT, CDR2 FQDESV, per germline (reference sequence). The CDR3 covers 17 residues. For the CDR3, the DNA is TGTGCCAGCAGTCCCCCTCGGGGGACCTCAGGGGCGGATACGCAGTATTTT. It specifies CASSPPRGTSGADTQYF.

This clonotype was seen at least ten times. The V gene is TRBV7-8, the J gene TRBJ1-2; the D is unclear. Germline values: CDR1 SGHVS, CDR2 FQNEAQ. The germline V and J ends were trimmed by 3 bases and 1 base, with 15 bases remaining between them. This CDR3 has 16 residues. The CDR3 bases are TGTGCCAGCAGCTTCACCAGGTCCTCTTATAACTATGGCTACACCTTC. This gives the protein CASSFTRSSYNYGYTF.